The source of this T cell receptor (beta chain) is a study of beta chain features in type 1 diabetes. General study points: Moderate but significant shortening of TCRB CDR3s was recorded in all four CD4+ subsets from Type 1 diabetes patients. The analysis here could not establish whether HLA type shapes TCRB rearrangement.

Trimming shortened V by 5 bases and J by 3 bases, and 7 bases separated the two germline ends. Germline values: CDR1 GTSNPN, CDR2 SVGIG (reference sequence). This CDR3 comprises 11 residues. What was sequenced were expressed TCRB transcripts, since all of the isolated RNA had been reverse transcribed. Average reads for naive, central memory and regulatory T cell samples were about 3.57 million. TCRdb's copy holds only in-frame clones and misses some; the assay was immunoSEQ multiplex PCR. The table lists around 240,000 clones, about 71% of them singletons. Sampling consisted of one heparinised blood draw per donor, averaging around 120 mL. A remark on this clone: The antigen is not known.

The clonotype comes from a man younger than 45 in good health. Source material: naive CD4+ T cells from blood. V and J are TRBV30 and TRBJ1-1; D not resolved. The DNA for the CDR3 is TGTGCCTGGGCACGGGACACTGAAGCTTTCTTT. Protein sequence: CAWARDTEAFF. The whole variable domain, remainder taken from reference TRBV30 and TRBJ1-1, is SQTIHQWPATLVQPVGSPLSLECTVEGTSNPNLYWYRQAAGRGLQLLFYSVGIGQISSEVPQNLSASRPQDRQFILSSKKLLLSDSGFYLCAWARDTEAFFGQGTRLTVV.